This paragraph covers one T cell receptor (beta chain) sequence. The record originates from a study of PD-L1 blockade in urothelial cancer. Looking at the study overall: Blood drawn 3 weeks (second dose) and 6 weeks after treatment start was analyzed.

Per-patient samples, pretreatment and on-treatment, numbered 1 to 8. Using immunoSEQ multiplex PCR, the repertoire was profiled, and TCRdb retains in-frame clones only, with some absent. The data contain tens of thousands of clones, 84% of them singletons. The CDR3 loop spans 14 amino acids. J lost 3 bases, V lost 5 bases, and 5 bases had no gene match. Per the germline V gene, CDR1 is SGHRS and CDR2 is YFSETQ. Source: PBMCs, taken around atezolizumab (anti-PD-L1) treatment. The clonotype comes from a man aged 70 or older with urothelial cancer. The chain employs TRBV5-1 and TRBJ2-7; 10 bases are shared with TRBD1. The CDR3 region is CASSSTGGLYEQYF. CDR3 nucleotides: TGCGCCAGCAGTTCGACAGGGGGCCTCTACGAGCAGTACTTC. Variable domain in full (rest from reference TRBV5-1 and TRBJ2-7): KAGVTQTPRYLIKTRGQQVTLSCSPISGHRSVSWYQQTPGQGLQFLFEYFSETQRNKGNFPGRFSGRQFSNSRSEMNVSTLELGDSALYLCASSSTGGLYEQYFGPGTRLTVT.